A selection of T cell receptor beta chains follows, all from one sample in a study of beta chain features in type 1 diabetes. Measured with immunoSEQ multiplex PCR; TCRdb has only the in-frame clones, and not every one. The repertoire consists of about 650,000 clones, with around 12% occurring once and the leading ten covering roughly 0.12%. Sample: naive CD4+ T cells from blood. Source of these receptors: a man in his thirties or forties with type 1 diabetes. Each CDR3 is given with its conserved first and last residue. D genes are given only for firm matches. A row's size may be missing; if present it is once, few, many or a size class.

J gene | D gene | V gene | clone size | CDR3 DNA | CDR3 protein
TRBJ2-7 | NA | TRBV10-3 | few | TGTGCCATCAGTGAGCGCGAGGGGAACTACGAGCAGTACTTC | CAISEREGNYEQYF
TRBJ1-5 | NA | TRBV6-6 | NA | TGTGCCAGCAATACAGAGATTAGCAATCAGCCCCAGCATTTT | CASNTEISNQPQHF
TRBJ2-7 | NA | TRBV6-5 | few | TGTGCCAGCAGTTACTCTCTGGGGGCAAACTACGAGCAGTACTTC | CASSYSLGANYEQYF
TRBJ2-5 | NA | TRBV5-6 | few | TGTGCCAGCAGCTTGCCAGTCCAAGAGACCCAGTACTTC | CASSLPVQETQYF
TRBJ1-6 | TRBD1 | TRBV19 | NA | TGTGCCAGTAGTTTCTCGGGACAGGGGGCTCGGTCACCCCTCCACTTT | CASSFSGQGARSPLHF
TRBJ1-1 | NA | TRBV4-2 | NA | TGTGCCAGCAGTCCCTATGAGAACACTGAAGCTTTCTTT | CASSPYENTEAFF
TRBJ1-2 | TRBD1 | TRBV7-2 | few | TGTGCCAGCAGCTTAGAGGGACAGAGAGGTGGCTACACCTTC | CASSLEGQRGGYTF
TRBJ1-2 | NA | TRBV18 | few | TGTGCCAGCTCAGAGGGGTTCGACTATGGCTACACCTTC | CASSEGFDYGYTF
TRBJ2-3 | TRBD2 | TRBV5-4 | few | TGTGCCAGCAGCTTCCCTAGCGGGGAGAGCACAGATACGCAGTATTTT | CASSFPSGESTDTQYF
TRBJ1-6 | NA | TRBV27 | few | TGTGCCAGCAGTTTTTGGGGTGGCGATTCACCCCTCCACTTT | CASSFWGGDSPLHF
TRBJ1-5 | NA | TRBV19 | few | TGTGCCAGTACAGTAGGACAACTTGTCCTTAGCAATCAGCCCCAGCATTTT | CASTVGQLVLSNQPQHF
TRBJ2-3 | NA | TRBV5-5 | few | TGTGCCAGCAGCCTCACGGGCCTATTCACAGATACGCAGTATTTT | CASSLTGLFTDTQYF
TRBJ2-2 | TRBD2 | TRBV6-1 | few | TGTGCCACCTTGGGACTAGCGGGGGTTGGGGAGCTGTTTTTT | CATLGLAGVGELFF
TRBJ1-1 | NA | TRBV29-1 | NA | TGCAGCGTAGCCATTTCAGGGGAGAACACTGAAGCTTTCTTT | CSVAISGENTEAFF
TRBJ2-7 | TRBD2 | TRBV11-2 | NA | TGTGCCAGCAGCCCCGAGGCGGGGGTTACCTACGAGCAGTACTTC | CASSPEAGVTYEQYF
TRBJ1-5 | NA | TRBV12-5 | NA | TGTGCTAGTGGCCACAGGGAGGATCAGCCCCAGCATTTT | CASGHREDQPQHF
TRBJ1-5 | NA | TRBV18 | NA | TGTGCCAGCTCGGGCGGACAGATCAATCAGCCCCAGCATTTT | CASSGGQINQPQHF
TRBJ2-5 | NA | TRBV5-4 | NA | TGTGCCAGCAGCCGACAGACGCAAGAGACCCAGTACTTC | CASSRQTQETQYF
TRBJ2-1 | TRBD2 | TRBV9 | NA | TGTGCCAGCAGCGTTAGCGGGGGGGCCCCCTCCTACAATGAGCAGTTCTTC | CASSVSGGAPSYNEQFF
TRBJ1-6 | NA | TRBV7-2 | few | TGTGCCAGCAGCTTAGGACTCCGGGGTAATTCACCCCTCCACTTT | CASSLGLRGNSPLHF
TRBJ2-3 | NA | TRBV10-3 | NA | TGTGCCGCCCGAGGGGGGCCAACAGATACGCAGTATTTT | CAARGGPTDTQYF
TRBJ2-2 | NA | TRBV4-3 | few | TGCGCCAGCAGCCAAGATTCTTTGGTCGGCAATCGCGGGGAGCTGTTTTTT | CASSQDSLVGNRGELFF
TRBJ1-2 | NA | TRBV18 | NA | TGTGCCAGCTCACAAGGACAAGGAAACTATGGCTACACCTTC | CASSQGQGNYGYTF
TRBJ2-7 | NA | TRBV25-1 | few | TGTGCCAGCGGGGGTCTCTGGGAGCAGTACTTC | CASGGLWEQYF
TRBJ2-7 | NA | TRBV29-1 | few | TGCAGCGTTGAACAGGCCTACGAGCAGTACTTC | CSVEQAYEQYF
TRBJ2-1 | NA | TRBV2 | NA | TGTGCCAGCAGGACGGGCCCTGGTGGGCATGAGCAGTTCTTC | CASRTGPGGHEQFF
TRBJ2-7 | TRBD1 | TRBV27 | NA | TGTGCCAGCAGTTCCGACTCCGGGACAGTATCCTACGAGCAGTACTTC | CASSSDSGTVSYEQYF
TRBJ1-6 | NA | TRBV2 | NA | TGTGCCACCGGCGGCAGCTCCTATAATTCACCCCTCCACTTT | CATGGSSYNSPLHF
TRBJ1-6 | TRBD1 | TRBV4-3 | few | TGCGCCAGCAGCCAAGATCGACAGGGCCATAATTCACCCCTCCACTTT | CASSQDRQGHNSPLHF
TRBJ1-2 | NA | TRBV27 | NA | TGTGCCAGCACCCCCTCCCCAGGCAATAACTATGGCTACACCTTC | CASTPSPGNNYGYTF
TRBJ2-6 | TRBD1 | TRBV2 | few | TGTGCCAGCAGTGCTCAGGGGGCGGGGGCCAACGTCCTGACTTTC | CASSAQGAGANVLTF
TRBJ2-5 | TRBD1 | TRBV7-9 | few | TGTGCCAGCACTACCGGACAGGGCGTCCAAGAGACCCAGTACTTC | CASTTGQGVQETQYF
TRBJ1-2 | NA | TRBV29-1 | few | TGCAGCGTTGGAGGGGAGGCTGGCTACACCTTC | CSVGGEAGYTF
TRBJ2-1 | TRBD2 | TRBV14 | NA | TGTGCCAGCAGCCTCCGAATAGCGGGGGGAAAGTTCTTC | CASSLRIAGGKFF
TRBJ2-1 | TRBD2 | TRBV30 | NA | TGTGCCTGGAGTGTACGGCGGGGGGGCCTCAATGAGCAGTTCTTC | CAWSVRRGGLNEQFF
TRBJ2-1 | TRBD2 | TRBV9 | NA | TGTGCCAGCAGCGTAGTCTCTAGCGGGGGGGACAATGAGCAGTTCTTC | CASSVVSSGGDNEQFF
TRBJ1-2 | NA | TRBV7-2 | few | TGTGCCAGCAGCTTAGTTCCGGGGACCTATGGCTACACCTTC | CASSLVPGTYGYTF
TRBJ1-2 | NA | TRBV5-1 | few | TGCGCCAGCAGCTTTAACCCCCGGGAAGGCTACACCTTC | CASSFNPREGYTF
TRBJ2-6 | NA | TRBV19 | few | TGTGCCAGTAGTATAGAGGCAGGGTCTGGGGCCAACGTCCTGACTTTC | CASSIEAGSGANVLTF
TRBJ1-5 | NA | TRBV6-1 | NA | TGTGCCAGCAGTGAGGAGGGCAATCAGCCCCAGCATTTT | CASSEEGNQPQHF
TRBJ2-1 | TRBD2 | TRBV5-4 | NA | TGTGCCAGCAGGACCAGCGGGAGCTCCTACAATGAGCAGTTCTTC | CASRTSGSSYNEQFF
TRBJ2-7 | NA | TRBV28 | NA | TGTGCCAGCGGATTGAGGCCTAGCTCCTACGAGCAGTACTTC | CASGLRPSSYEQYF
TRBJ2-2 | NA | TRBV7-7 | NA | TGTGCCACCCCGACAGGGGAGGGCACCGGGGAGCTGTTTTTT | CATPTGEGTGELFF
TRBJ1-1 | NA | TRBV25-1 | NA | TGTGCCAGCAGTGCAAAGGTTAGTGAAGCTTTCTTT | CASSAKVSEAFF
TRBJ1-2 | NA | TRBV21-1 | few | TGTGCCAGCAGCAAAGCGGACTATGGCTACACCTTC | CASSKADYGYTF
TRBJ2-3 | NA | TRBV7-8 | few | TGTGCCAGCAGCCGTCCCCTAGATTCGCAGTATTTT | CASSRPLDSQYF
TRBJ2-2 | TRBD1 | TRBV9 | few | TGTGCCAGCAGCGTAGGTTGGGACAGTAAAACCGGGGAGCTGTTTTTT | CASSVGWDSKTGELFF